Listed here is a single T cell receptor beta chain. This clone was seen only once. It lacks a known antigen. Per-base qualities were not stored, and no clone one base away is much larger. The CDR3 regions of human TCRbeta chains were subjected to immunosequencing. Regarding the original processing steps: TCRs in the repertoires were compared against a reference library of SARS-CoV-2-specific TCRs that had been generated with the MIRA antigen-specificity platform. Breadth was defined as the fraction of unique TCRs that were SARS-CoV-2-associated. Depth was defined as the fraction of total T cells that were SARS-CoV-2-associated. Using the MIRA data, each spike-specific TCR was assigned both to the spike region to which the TCR was reactive and to a CD4 or CD8 class. Log10-transformed breadth and depth values were compared by one-way ANOVA with Sidak's multiple comparisons tests. The table comes from immuneACCESS by way of TCRdb, which keeps in-frame sequences with V and J called. Part of the clones is missing from these tables; in studies checked, under half for an unresolved V gene and the rest for unknown reasons. V and J calls and clone size come straight from that table; D and trimming were deduced from the DNA. This sample lists about 100,000 clones; roughly 86% were detected once. The ten largest account for approximately 3% of the sample.

From the germline V gene, CDR1 is SQVTM and CDR2 is ANQGSEA. Spanning cysteine to phenylalanine, the CDR3 consists of 15 amino acids. Only the CDR3 portion is preserved as DNA: 45 bases, with reading frame beginning at the first base. V gives up 5 bases and J gives up 0 bases, and the segment between their germline ends measures 15 bases. This sample is part of a study of T cell responses to AZD1222 COVID-19 vaccine (dated by TCRdb to 2020 to 2023). With regard to the full study: TCR sequencing covered more than 230 trial participants: 200 to 210 given two doses of AZD1222 and 26 given two doses of MenACWY control vaccine. Trial participants were enrolled by age into subgroups of 18-55, 56-69 and 70-plus years, and roughly 150, 30 and 60 TCR-sequenced participants, respectively, were included in these subgroups.

Results the study describes overall, beyond this receptor: Participants were mostly white British and included more females than males, and it was suggested by the authors that clonal diversity may have been underestimated. Conclusions about previously exposed vaccinees are limited, since just 6 or 7 AZD1222 recipients were seropositive for SARS-CoV-2 at baseline. After two AZD1222 doses, spike-specific TCR breadth and depth were significantly higher than at day 0 and than in MenACWY recipients. Because no day 14 peak-response samples were available, the repertoires could be characterized only after the peak T cell response. CD4 TCRs associated with the vaccine covered the entire spike protein, and the dominant responses were in regions 160-218 and 743-854. The 56-69-year group was small, and its depth increase did not reach significance, likely because of low power. Nearly half of unique spike-specific TCRs reportedly recognized epitopes outside regions mutated in the B.1.351 and B.1.1.7 variants.

The sample's time point label, decoded: about 28 days (+/-7) after the second vaccine dose. Explained via the paper, the treatment or condition label denotes: meningococcal conjugate vaccine given as trial control. Vaccinee samples were obtained from the UK trials COV001 and COV002, which included a single-blind randomized controlled phase 2/3 trial of AZD1222 (ChAdOx1 nCoV-19) in healthy adults. For TCRbeta chain sequencing, PBMC samples from trial participants were taken at day 0 and at day 28 after the second dose. Sequenced material: peripheral blood, taken 28 days after the second dose of the MenACWY control vaccine. Here the chain combines TRBV29-1 and TRBJ2-3; a tentative D call is TRBD2 (6 bases match). The TCR comes from an adult who received the MenACWY meningococcal vaccine as a control. At the DNA level, the sequence is TGCAGCGTTCTACTTAGCGGAACTAGCACAGATACGCAGTATTTT. It is translated as CSVLLSGTSTDTQYF.